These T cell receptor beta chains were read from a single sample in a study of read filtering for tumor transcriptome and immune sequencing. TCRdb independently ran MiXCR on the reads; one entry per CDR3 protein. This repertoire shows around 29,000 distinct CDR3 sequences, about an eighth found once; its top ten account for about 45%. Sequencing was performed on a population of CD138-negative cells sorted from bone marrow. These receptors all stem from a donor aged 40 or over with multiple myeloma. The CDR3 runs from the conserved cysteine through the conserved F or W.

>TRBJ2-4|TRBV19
CASSIRGAKNIQYF
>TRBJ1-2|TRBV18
CASSPMGEPNYGYTF
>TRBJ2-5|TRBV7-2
CASSPDSGSAETQYF
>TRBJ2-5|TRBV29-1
CSVESTLVGETQYF
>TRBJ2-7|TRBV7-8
CASSPPGTQLSEQYF
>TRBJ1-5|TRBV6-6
CASSPGGQPQHF
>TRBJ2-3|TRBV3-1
CASSPLLSSDTQYF
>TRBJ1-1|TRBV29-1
CSVKRNTEAFF
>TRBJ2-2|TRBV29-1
CSVLGQGNTGELFF
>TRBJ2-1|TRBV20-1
CSAVRGNNEQFF
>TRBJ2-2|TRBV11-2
CASSPPPGLAGFNTGELFF
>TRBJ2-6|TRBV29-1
CSVESWDSGANVLTF
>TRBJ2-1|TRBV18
CASSPPYRVDEQFF
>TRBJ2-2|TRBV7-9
CASSSDRGNTGELFF
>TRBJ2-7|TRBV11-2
CASLAGPSYEQYF
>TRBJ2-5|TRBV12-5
CASGRVRTLTKYQETQYF
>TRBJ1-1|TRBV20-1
CSARVEDRDTDAFF
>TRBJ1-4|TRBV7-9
CASSFGGVEKLFF
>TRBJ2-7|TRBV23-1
CASRLGQGTYEQYF
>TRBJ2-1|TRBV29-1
CSVEETPNEQFF
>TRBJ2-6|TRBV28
CASTRAGRFPGASDLTF
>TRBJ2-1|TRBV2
CASSVGLAGGLLGDNEQFF
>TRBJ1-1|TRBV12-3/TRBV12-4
CASSLGDTDAFF
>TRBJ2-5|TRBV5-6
CASSFVGGEETQYF
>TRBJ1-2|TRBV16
CASSQPPSNYGYTF
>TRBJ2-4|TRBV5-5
CASSSPGQGISAKNIQYF
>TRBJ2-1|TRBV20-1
CSARGPFVAGAGHEQFF
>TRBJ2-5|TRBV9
CASSVGVAGFETQYF
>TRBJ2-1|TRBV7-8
CASSYTGTSGSNEQFF
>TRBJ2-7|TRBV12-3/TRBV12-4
CASSLAQMNDEQYF
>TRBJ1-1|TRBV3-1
CASSQGGLTEAFF
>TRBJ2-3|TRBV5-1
CASSLGTSDSTDTQYF
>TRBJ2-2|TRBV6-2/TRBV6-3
CASSSTSGINPGTGELFF
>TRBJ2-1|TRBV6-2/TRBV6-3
CASSKQGSSGSYNEQFF
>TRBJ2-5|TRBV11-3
CASSLAGGPETQYF
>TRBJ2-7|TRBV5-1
CASSSGPAVDEQYF
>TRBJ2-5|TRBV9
CASSVGEAQYF
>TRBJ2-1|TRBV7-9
CASSLVRLVVYNEQFF
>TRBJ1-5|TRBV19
CASSIGGTGNQPQHF
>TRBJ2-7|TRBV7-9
CASSLENRGSYEQYF
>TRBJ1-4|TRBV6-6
CASSRGLDEKLFF
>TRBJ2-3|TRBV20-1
CSARQGSTDTQYF
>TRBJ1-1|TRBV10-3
CAISEPGLSTYTEAFF
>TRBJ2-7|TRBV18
CASSPLGTYEQYF
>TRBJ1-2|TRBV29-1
CSVEQVLYGYTF